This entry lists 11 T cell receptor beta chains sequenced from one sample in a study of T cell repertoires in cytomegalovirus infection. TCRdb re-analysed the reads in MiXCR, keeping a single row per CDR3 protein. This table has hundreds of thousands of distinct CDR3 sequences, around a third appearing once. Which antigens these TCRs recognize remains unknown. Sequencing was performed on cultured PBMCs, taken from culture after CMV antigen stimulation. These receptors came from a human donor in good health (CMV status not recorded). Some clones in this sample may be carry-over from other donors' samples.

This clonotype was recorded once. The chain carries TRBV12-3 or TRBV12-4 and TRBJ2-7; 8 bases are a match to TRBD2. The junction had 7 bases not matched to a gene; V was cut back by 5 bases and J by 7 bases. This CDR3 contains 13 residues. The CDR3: CASSPPSGWEQYF. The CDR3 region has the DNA TGTGCCAGCAGTCCACCTAGCGGGTGGGAGCAGTACTTC.

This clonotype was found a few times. Written as DNA, the CDR3 is TGTGCCAGCAGTGAAGCATACAGGGTGGAGCAGTTCTTC. Translating it yields CASSEAYRVEQFF. V usage is TRBV6-1 and J usage is TRBJ2-1; D may be TRBD1 (6 bases). The CDR3 length is 13 residues. Deletions cut 0 bases from V and 10 bases from J, with 10 bases between. Looked up from germline, CDR1 is MNHNS and CDR2 is SASEGT.

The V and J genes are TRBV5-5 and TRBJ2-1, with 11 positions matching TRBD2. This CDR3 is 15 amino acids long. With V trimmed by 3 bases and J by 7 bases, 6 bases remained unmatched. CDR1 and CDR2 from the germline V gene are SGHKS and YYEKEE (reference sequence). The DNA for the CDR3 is TGTGCCAGCAGCTCACTAGCGGGAGTCCTTAATGAGCAGTTCTTC. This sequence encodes CASSSLAGVLNEQFF.

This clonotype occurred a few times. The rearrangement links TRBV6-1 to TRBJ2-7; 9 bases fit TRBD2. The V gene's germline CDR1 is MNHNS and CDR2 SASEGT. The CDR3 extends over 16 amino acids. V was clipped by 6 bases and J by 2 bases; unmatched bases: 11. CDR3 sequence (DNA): TGTGCCAGCAGGGCCGTCAGGGAGCGGGGGGCCTACGAGCAGTACTTC. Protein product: CASRAVRERGAYEQYF.

The CDR3 is CASGPGQGNEKLFF. Written as DNA, the CDR3 is TGTGCTAGTGGTCCGGGACAGGGGAACGAAAAACTGTTTTTT. The chain joins TRBV12-5 to TRBJ1-4; 10 positions agree with TRBD1. Germline V gene sequence: CDR1 LGHNT, CDR2 FRNRAP. Trimming cost V 5 bases and J 8 bases; bases outside gene matches: 5. This CDR3 contains 14 residues.

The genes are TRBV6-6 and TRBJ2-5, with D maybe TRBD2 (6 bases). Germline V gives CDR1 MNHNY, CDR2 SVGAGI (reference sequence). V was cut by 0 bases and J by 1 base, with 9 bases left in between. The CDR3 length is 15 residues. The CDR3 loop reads CASSYSGLPQETQYF. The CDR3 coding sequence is TGTGCCAGCAGTTACTCGGGACTGCCCCAAGAGACCCAGTACTTC.

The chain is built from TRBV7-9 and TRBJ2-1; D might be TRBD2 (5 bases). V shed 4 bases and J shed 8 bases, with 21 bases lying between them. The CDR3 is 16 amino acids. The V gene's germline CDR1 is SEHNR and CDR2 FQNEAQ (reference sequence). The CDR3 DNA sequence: TGTGCCAGCAGCTCGATCGTCCTTGGGAGTTGGGATGAGCAGTTCTTC. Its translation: CASSSIVLGSWDEQFF.

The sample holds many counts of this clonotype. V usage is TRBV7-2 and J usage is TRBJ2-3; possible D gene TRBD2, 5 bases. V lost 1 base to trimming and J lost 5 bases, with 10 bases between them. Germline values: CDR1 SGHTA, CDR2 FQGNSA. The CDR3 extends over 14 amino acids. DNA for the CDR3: TGTGCCAGCAGCTTAGTCGGGGTAAGAGATACGCAGTATTTT. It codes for CASSLVGVRDTQYF. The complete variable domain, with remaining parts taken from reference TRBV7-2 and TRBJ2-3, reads GAGVSQSPSNKVTEKGKDVELRCDPISGHTALYWYRQSLGQGLEFLIYFQGNSAPDKSGLPSDRFSAERTGGSVSTLTIQRTQQEDSAVYLCASSLVGVRDTQYFGPGTRLTVL.

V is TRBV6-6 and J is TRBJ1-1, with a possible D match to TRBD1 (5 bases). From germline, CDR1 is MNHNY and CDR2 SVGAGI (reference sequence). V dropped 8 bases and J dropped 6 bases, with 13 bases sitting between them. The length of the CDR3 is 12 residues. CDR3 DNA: TGTGCCAGCGGTGGGACGGCCGCTGAAGCTTTCTTT. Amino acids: CASGGTAAEAFF.

The CDR3 sequence: CASSLQGSTDTQYF. The CDR3 DNA reads TGTGCCAGCAGCTTACAGGGAAGCACAGATACGCAGTATTTT. V gene TRBV12-3 or TRBV12-4 combines with J gene TRBJ2-3; the D gene is possibly TRBD1 (6 bases). The CDR3 length is 14 residues. The germline V and J ends were trimmed by 6 bases and 0 bases, with 10 bases remaining between them.

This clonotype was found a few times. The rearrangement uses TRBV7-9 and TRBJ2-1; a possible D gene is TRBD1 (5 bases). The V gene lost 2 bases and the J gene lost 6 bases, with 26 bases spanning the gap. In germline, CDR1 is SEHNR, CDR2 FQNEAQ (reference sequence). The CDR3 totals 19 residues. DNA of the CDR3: TGTGCCAGCAGCTTACTAGGGGCGGACACAGGCATTGCAGGCAATGAGCAGTTCTTC. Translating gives CASSLLGADTGIAGNEQFF.